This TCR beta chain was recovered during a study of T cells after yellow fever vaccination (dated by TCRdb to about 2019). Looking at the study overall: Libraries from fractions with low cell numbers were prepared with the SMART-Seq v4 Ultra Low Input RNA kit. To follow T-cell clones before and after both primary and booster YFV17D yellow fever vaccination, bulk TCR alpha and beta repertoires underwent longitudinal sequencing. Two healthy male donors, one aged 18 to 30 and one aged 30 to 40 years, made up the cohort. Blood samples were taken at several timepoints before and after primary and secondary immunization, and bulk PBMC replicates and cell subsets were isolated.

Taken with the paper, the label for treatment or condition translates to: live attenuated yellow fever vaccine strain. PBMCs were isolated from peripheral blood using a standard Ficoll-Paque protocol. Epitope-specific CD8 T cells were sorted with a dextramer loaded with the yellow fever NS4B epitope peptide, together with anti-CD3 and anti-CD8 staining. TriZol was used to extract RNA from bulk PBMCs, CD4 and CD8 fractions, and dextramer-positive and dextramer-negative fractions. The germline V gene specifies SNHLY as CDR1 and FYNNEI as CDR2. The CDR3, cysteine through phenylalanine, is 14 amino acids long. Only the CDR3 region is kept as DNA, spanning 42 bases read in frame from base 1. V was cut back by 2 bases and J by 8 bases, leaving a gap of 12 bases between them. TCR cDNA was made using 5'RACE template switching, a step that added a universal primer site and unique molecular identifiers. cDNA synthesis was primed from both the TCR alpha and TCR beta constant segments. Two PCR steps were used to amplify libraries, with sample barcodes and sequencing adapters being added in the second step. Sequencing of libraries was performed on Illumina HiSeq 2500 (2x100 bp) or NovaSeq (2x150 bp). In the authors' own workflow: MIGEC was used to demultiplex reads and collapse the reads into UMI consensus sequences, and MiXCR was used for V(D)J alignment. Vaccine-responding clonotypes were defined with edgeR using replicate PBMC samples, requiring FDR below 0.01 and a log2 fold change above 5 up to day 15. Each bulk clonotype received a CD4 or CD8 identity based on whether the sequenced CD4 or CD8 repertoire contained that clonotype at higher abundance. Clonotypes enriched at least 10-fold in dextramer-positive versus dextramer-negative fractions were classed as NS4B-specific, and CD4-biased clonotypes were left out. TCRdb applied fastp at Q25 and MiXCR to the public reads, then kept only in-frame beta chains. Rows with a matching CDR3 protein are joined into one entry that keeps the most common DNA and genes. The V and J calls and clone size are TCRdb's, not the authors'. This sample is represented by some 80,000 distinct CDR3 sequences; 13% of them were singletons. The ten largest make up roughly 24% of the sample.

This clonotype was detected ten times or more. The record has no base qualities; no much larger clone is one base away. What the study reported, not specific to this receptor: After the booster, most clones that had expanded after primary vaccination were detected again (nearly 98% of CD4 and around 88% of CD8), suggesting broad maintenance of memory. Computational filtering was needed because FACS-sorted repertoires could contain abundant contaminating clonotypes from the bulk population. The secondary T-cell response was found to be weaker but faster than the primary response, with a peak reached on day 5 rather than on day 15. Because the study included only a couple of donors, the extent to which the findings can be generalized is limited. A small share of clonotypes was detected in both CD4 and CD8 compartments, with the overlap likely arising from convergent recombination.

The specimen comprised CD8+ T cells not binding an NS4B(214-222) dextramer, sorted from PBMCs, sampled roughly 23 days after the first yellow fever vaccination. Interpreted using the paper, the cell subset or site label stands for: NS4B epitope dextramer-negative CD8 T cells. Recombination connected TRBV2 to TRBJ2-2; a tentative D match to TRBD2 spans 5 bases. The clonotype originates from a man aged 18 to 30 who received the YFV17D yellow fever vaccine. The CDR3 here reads CASSESPGSGELFF. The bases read TGTGCCAGCAGTGAATCCCCGGGAAGTGGGGAGCTGTTTTTT.